This T cell receptor beta chain appears in the sequencing data of a study of shared clonotypes between healthy human individuals. The length of the CDR3 is 15 residues. Germline-derived CDR1 and CDR2 are LNHDA and SQIVND (reference sequence). V lost 4 bases, J lost 2 bases, and 15 bases lay in between. Each subset's genomic DNA was shared equally among a number of immunoSEQ plates. Clones were read by immunoSEQ multiplex PCR, and TCRdb kept only the in-frame ones, dropping some. The data hold some 2 million clones, with over 85% observed a single time. This clone appeared a single time. CD45RO-negative, CCR7-positively selected cells formed the naive CD8 fraction, excluding terminally differentiated effector memory CD45RA+ cells. Donation came from healthy HIV-negative adults that had no recent acute infections or vaccinations.

The TCR sequence derives from a man aged 18-30 years in good health. Input material: naive CD8+ T cells sorted from blood. The J gene is TRBJ2-7, the V gene TRBV19; D not resolved. CDR3 amino acids: CASSTAGATAYEQYF. CDR3 coding DNA: TGTGCCAGTAGTACTGCAGGAGCCACTGCCTACGAGCAGTACTTC. The full variable domain, with the rest looked up from reference TRBV19 and TRBJ2-7, is DGGITQSPKYLFRKEGQNVTLSCEQNLNHDAMYWYRQDPGQGLRLIYYSQIVNDFQKGDIAEGYSVSREKKESFPLTVTSAQKNPTAFYLCASSTAGATAYEQYFGPGTRLTVT.